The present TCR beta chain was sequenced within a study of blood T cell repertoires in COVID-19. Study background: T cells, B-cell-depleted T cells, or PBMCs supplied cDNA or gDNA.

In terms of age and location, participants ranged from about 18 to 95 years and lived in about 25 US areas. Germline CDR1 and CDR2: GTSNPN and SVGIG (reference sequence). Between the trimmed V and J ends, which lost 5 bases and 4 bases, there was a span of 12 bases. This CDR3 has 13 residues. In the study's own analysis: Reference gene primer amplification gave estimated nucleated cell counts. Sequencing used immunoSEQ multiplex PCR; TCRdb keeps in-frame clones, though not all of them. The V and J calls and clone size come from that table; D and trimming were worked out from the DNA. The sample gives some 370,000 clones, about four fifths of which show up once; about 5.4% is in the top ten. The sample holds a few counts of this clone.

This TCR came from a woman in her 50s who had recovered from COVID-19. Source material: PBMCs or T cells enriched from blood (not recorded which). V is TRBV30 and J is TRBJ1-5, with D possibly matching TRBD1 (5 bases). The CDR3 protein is CAWRSGGNQPQHF. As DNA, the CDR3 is TGTGCCTGGCGGTCGGGGGGAAATCAGCCCCAGCATTTT.